This TCR beta chain was documented in a study of T cells in Graves' hyperthyroidism and ophthalmopathy. Study in general: Sampling of peripheral blood happened at initial diagnosis, prior to any treatment. Findings and caveats of the study: Most clonotypes expanded in the thyroid (above 0.001) were also present in blood.

Patients were excluded for uncontrolled infection, other autoimmune disease, pregnancy or lactation. Fresh peripheral blood, around 9.3 ml, was the source of the PBMCs. Regions amplified from RNA transcripts were the TCR beta CDR3 regions. The HTBI primer set was used in a first-round RT-PCR of the TCR CDR3. TCRdb ran MiXCR on the multiplex PCR reads and lists one entry per CDR3 protein. Of some 500,000 distinct CDR3 sequences listed, 13% to 15% are singletons. This CDR3 is built from 17 residues. Germline CDR1 reads KGHDR; CDR2 reads SFDVKD. J was trimmed by 0 bases and V by 3 bases; bases with no gene match: 4. As concerns this clonotype: Its specificity is unknown.

The sample comprised blood. The TCR originated in a woman aged 18-30 years with Graves' hyperthyroidism. V gene TRBV24-1 combines with J gene TRBJ2-1; 10 bases fit TRBD1. The CDR3 DNA reads as TGTGCCACCAGTGATCCTCGGACAGGGGGCTCCTACAATGAGCAGTTCTTC. This encodes CATSDPRTGGSYNEQFF.